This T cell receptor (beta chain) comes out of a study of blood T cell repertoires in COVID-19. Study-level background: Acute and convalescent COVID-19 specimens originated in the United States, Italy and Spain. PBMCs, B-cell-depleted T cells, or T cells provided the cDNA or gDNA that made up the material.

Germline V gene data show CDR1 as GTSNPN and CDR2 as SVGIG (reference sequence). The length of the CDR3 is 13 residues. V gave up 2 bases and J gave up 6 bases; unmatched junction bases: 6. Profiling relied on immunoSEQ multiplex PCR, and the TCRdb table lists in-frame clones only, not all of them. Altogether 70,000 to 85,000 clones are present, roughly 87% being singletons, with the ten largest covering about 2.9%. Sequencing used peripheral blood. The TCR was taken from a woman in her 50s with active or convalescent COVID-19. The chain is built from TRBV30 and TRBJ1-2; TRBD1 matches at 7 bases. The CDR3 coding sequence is TGTGCCTGGAGTAACGGGACAGTACATGGCTACACCTTC. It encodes CAWSNGTVHGYTF.